The 23 T cell receptor beta chains below come from one sample, sequenced in a study of T cell responses to AZD1222 COVID-19 vaccine. Method: immunoSEQ multiplex PCR; TCRdb's copy keeps in-frame clones and lacks some. The table has some 200,000 clones, roughly 90% seen once; the top ten hold approximately 0.97%. This specimen was peripheral blood, taken on day 0 of AZD1222 vaccination. The receptors derive from an adult in good health.

The gene calls are TRBV7-9 and TRBJ2-7; D might be TRBD1 (6 bases). The CDR3 sequence is 14 residues long. The V end lost 5 bases, the J end lost 4 bases, and 15 bases lay between the germline ends. Per germline, CDR1 SEHNR and CDR2 FQNEAQ (reference sequence). The CDR3 spells CASSQGGSDYEQYF. CDR3 DNA sequence: TGTGCCAGCAGCCAAGGGGGATCCGATTACGAGCAGTACTTC.

The chain combines TRBV19 with TRBJ1-2; perhaps TRBD1 as D (6 bases). The germline V gene encodes CDR1 LNHDA and CDR2 SQIVND (reference sequence). This CDR3 region has 17 residues. Between the trimmed V and J ends, which lost 9 bases and 6 bases, there was a span of 29 bases. The CDR3 loop reads CASSHRTSTGRQDGYTF. CDR3 DNA sequence: TGTGCCAGCTCTCACCGAACCTCTACAGGGAGACAAGATGGCTACACCTTC.

V and J are TRBV9 and TRBJ2-5; D is possibly TRBD1 or TRBD2 (5 bases each). Germline V gene data show CDR1 as SGDLS and CDR2 as YYNGEE. V dropped 0 bases and J dropped 1 base, with 10 bases sitting between them. This CDR3 region has 15 residues. The CDR3 is CASSVAGTVQETQYF. In DNA form, the CDR3 reads TGTGCCAGCAGCGTAGCCGGGACGGTCCAAGAGACCCAGTACTTC.

This clone came up once. The chain employs TRBV5-4 and TRBJ2-2; 7 bases map to TRBD1. Germline CDR1 and CDR2: SGHNT and YYREEE (reference sequence). The CDR3 is 14 amino acids. Germline trimming cut 3 bases from V and 6 bases from J; bases unmatched to any gene: 5. DNA of the CDR3: TGTGCCAGCAGCTCTAGAGACAGGGCCGGGGAGCTGTTTTTT. It translates to CASSSRDRAGELFF.

This sequence joins TRBV7-2 and TRBJ2-3; 13 positions match TRBD2. The germline gives CDR1 SGHTA, CDR2 FQGNSA. This CDR3 is 15 amino acids long. V lost 6 bases, J lost 4 bases, and 4 bases stayed unmatched. Here the CDR3 reads CASRRLAGGPDTQYF. In nucleotides, the CDR3 is TGTGCCAGCAGGCGACTAGCGGGAGGACCAGATACGCAGTATTTT.

The chain carries TRBV18 and TRBJ1-4, with a possible D match to TRBD1 (5 bases). V lost 5 bases, J lost 5 bases, and 9 bases lay in between. The CDR3 consists of 13 residues. The V gene's germline CDR1 is KGHSH and CDR2 LQKENI. The CDR3 here is CASSEQENEKLFF. The CDR3, as DNA: TGTGCCAGCTCAGAACAGGAGAATGAAAAACTGTTTTTT.

The chain uses TRBV14 and TRBJ2-1; 13 nucleotides line up with TRBD2. With 4 bases clipped from V and 9 bases from J, the junction kept 15 bases outside the gene matches. The CDR3 has 18 amino acids. Germline lookup yields CDR1 SGHDN and CDR2 FVKESK. The CDR3 region is CASSPLAGGSRGYGEQFF. CDR3 bases: TGTGCCAGCAGCCCACTAGCGGGAGGGTCAAGGGGGTACGGTGAGCAGTTCTTC.

This sequence joins TRBV20-1 and TRBJ2-7; D not certain. Germline V gene lookup returns CDR1 DFQATT and CDR2 SNEGSKA (reference sequence). The V end was cut by 6 bases, the J end by 6 bases, with 12 bases between. The CDR3 spans 11 residues. CDR3: CSAPRAGEQYF. The CDR3 DNA follows: TGCAGTGCCCCACGGGCAGGCGAGCAGTACTTC.

This chain uses TRBV7-9 with TRBJ2-7; the D is unclear. The CDR3 runs 12 residues. Germline loops: CDR1 SEHNR, CDR2 FQNEAQ (reference sequence). Trimming removed 5 bases from V and 4 bases from J, with 9 bases in between. This CDR3 is CASSRGRYEQYF. DNA of the CDR3: TGTGCCAGCAGCCGCGGAAGGTACGAGCAGTACTTC.

The chain joins TRBV7-2 to TRBJ1-2, with unresolved D. Germline assignment: CDR1 SGHTA and CDR2 FQGNSA. There are 13 residues in the CDR3. The V end was cut by 1 base, the J end by 3 bases, with 6 bases between. This CDR3 is CASSLVQDYGYTF. CDR3 bases: TGTGCCAGCAGCTTAGTCCAGGACTATGGCTACACCTTC.

The chain carries TRBV6-5 and TRBJ2-7; maybe TRBD2 (5 bases). V was clipped by 5 bases and J by 6 bases, with 14 bases between them. CDR3 length equals 13 residues. In germline, CDR1 is MNHEY, CDR2 SVGAGI. CDR3 DNA sequence: TGTGCCAGCAGTCCACTGAGGGTGGCCGAGCAGTACTTC. Translated, it gives CASSPLRVAEQYF.

The gene calls are TRBV5-8 and TRBJ1-2; 7 bases map to TRBD1. Germline-derived CDR1 and CDR2 are SGHTS and YDEGEE. The junction had 8 bases not matched to a gene; V was cut back by 0 bases and J by 6 bases. The CDR3 spans 15 residues. The CDR3 loop reads CASSLEGGLVNGYTF. CDR3 nucleotides: TGTGCCAGCAGCTTGGAAGGGGGCCTGGTGAATGGCTACACCTTC.

This chain links TRBV6-6 with TRBJ2-4; 8 bases map to TRBD1. This CDR3 has 16 residues. After removal of 6 bases from V and 4 bases from J, the junction contained 11 bases not matched to a gene. Germline loops: CDR1 MNHNY, CDR2 SVGAGI (reference sequence). CDR3 protein: CASRSPTGEEKNIQYF. The CDR3 bases are TGTGCCAGCAGATCACCGACAGGGGAAGAGAAAAACATTCAGTACTTC.

CDR3 in amino acids: CASSQEGQTLGPSVDEQYF. CDR3 bases: TGTGCCAGCAGCCAAGAAGGCCAAACTCTGGGTCCCTCCGTTGACGAGCAGTACTTC. The J gene is TRBJ2-7, the V gene TRBV14; D unresolved. Germline lookup yields CDR1 SGHDN and CDR2 FVKESK. The CDR3 covers 19 residues. V lost 0 bases to trimming and J lost 5 bases, with 26 bases between them.

As concerns this clone: At one end, the junction sequence differs from germline, possibly due to a read error. The V call is TRBV15, the J call TRBJ2-3, with 7 bases aligning to TRBD2. There are 15 residues in the CDR3. Per the germline V gene, CDR1 is LNHNV and CDR2 is YYDKDF (reference sequence). This CDR3 is CATSRGGGLTDMQYF. The CDR3, as DNA: TGTGCCACCAGCAGAGGCGGGGGACTAACAGATATGCAGTATTTT.

This clone was detected only once. The chain is built from TRBV5-5 and TRBJ2-2; 8 positions agree with TRBD2. CDR1 is SGHKS and CDR2 is YYEKEE in the germline V gene (reference sequence). This CDR3 region has 16 residues. V lost 4 bases, J lost 1 base, and 6 bases stayed unmatched. CDR3 protein: CASSSQLAVNTGELFF. In DNA, the CDR3 is TGTGCCAGCAGCAGCCAACTAGCGGTGAACACCGGGGAGCTGTTTTTT.

V gene TRBV4-2 combines with J gene TRBJ1-4, with D possibly being TRBD1 (5 bases). The V and J ends lost 2 bases and 7 bases respectively, with 17 bases between them. Looked up from germline, CDR1 is LGHNA and CDR2 is YNFKEQ. The CDR3 spans 16 residues. DNA for the CDR3: TGTGCCAGCAGCCAACCGACTTTGGTTGGGGGTGAAAAACTGTTTTTT. Residues: CASSQPTLVGGEKLFF.

This chain joins TRBV7-3 and TRBJ1-2; a weak D match, TRBD1 (5 bases). Trimming cost V 5 bases and J 4 bases, with 17 bases left between them. Germline V gene lookup returns CDR1 SGHTA and CDR2 FQGTGA. The CDR3 loop spans 15 amino acids. This chain's CDR3 is CASSPHGGATYGYTF. The CDR3 DNA follows: TGTGCCAGCAGCCCTCATGGCGGGGCGACCTATGGCTACACCTTC.

The chain carries TRBV6-5 and TRBJ1-2; unclear D gene. The V gene lost 8 bases and the J gene lost 4 bases, with 8 bases spanning the gap. This CDR3 region has 11 residues. Germline lookup yields CDR1 MNHEY and CDR2 SVGAGI. The CDR3 region has the DNA TGTGCCAGCGGTCCGGGCTATGGCTACACCTTC. Amino acid sequence: CASGPGYGYTF.

This clone occurred once. This chain uses TRBV2 with TRBJ1-2; TRBD1 matches 7 bases. Germline-derived CDR1 and CDR2 are SNHLY and FYNNEI. The CDR3 contains 15 residues. J was trimmed by 1 base and V by 6 bases; bases with no gene match: 8. This CDR3 is CASRGGDSFNYGYTF. CDR3 bases: TGTGCCAGCAGAGGCGGGGACAGCTTTAACTATGGCTACACCTTC.

A remark on this clone: One end of the junction is discordant with germline, which a read error may explain. The chain joins TRBV19 to TRBJ2-5; 7 bases map to TRBD1. The CDR3 runs 13 residues. From germline, CDR1 is LNHDA and CDR2 SQIVND (reference sequence). CDR3 loop: CASSLDREETQYF. In DNA form, the CDR3 reads TGTGCCAGTAGTTTAGACAGGGAAGAGACCCAGTACTTC.

This clone was counted a few times. At the DNA level, this CDR3 is encoded by other sequences in the same sample as well. The rearrangement uses TRBV27 and TRBJ1-5; 8 bases agree with TRBD1. This CDR3 region has 13 residues. After removal of 5 bases from V and 6 bases from J, the junction contained 3 bases not matched to a gene. The germline CDR1 and CDR2 sequences are MNHEY and SMNVEV (reference sequence). CDR3 DNA sequence: TGTGCCAGCAGTGGACAGGGTTTTCAGCCCCAGCATTTT. Amino acid sequence: CASSGQGFQPQHF.

CDR3 amino acids: CASISPSRDEQYF. The CDR3 bases are TGTGCCAGTATAAGCCCAAGTAGGGACGAGCAGTACTTC. The rearrangement uses TRBV19 and TRBJ2-7; D is unclear. V lost 7 bases and J lost 5, with 15 bases in between. Per germline, CDR1 LNHDA and CDR2 SQIVND (reference sequence). This CDR3 has 13 amino acids.